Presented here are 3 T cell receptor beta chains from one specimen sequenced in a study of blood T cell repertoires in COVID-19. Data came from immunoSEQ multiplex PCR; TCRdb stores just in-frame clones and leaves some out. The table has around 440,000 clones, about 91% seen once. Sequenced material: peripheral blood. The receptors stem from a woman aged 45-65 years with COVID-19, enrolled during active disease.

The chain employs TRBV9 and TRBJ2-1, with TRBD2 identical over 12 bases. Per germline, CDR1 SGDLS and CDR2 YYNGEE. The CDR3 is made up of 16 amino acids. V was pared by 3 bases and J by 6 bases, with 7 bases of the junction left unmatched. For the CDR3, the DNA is TGTGCCAGCAGCGAGTGGGCTAGCGGGGGGGCCAATGAGCAGTTCTTC. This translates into CASSEWASGGANEQFF.

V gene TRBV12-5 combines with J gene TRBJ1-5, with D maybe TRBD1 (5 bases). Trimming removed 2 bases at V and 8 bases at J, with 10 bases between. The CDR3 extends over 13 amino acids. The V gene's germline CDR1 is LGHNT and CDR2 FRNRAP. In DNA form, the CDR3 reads TGTGCTAGTGGTTTGCAGGGCCGGGAGCCCCAGCATTTT. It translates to CASGLQGREPQHF.

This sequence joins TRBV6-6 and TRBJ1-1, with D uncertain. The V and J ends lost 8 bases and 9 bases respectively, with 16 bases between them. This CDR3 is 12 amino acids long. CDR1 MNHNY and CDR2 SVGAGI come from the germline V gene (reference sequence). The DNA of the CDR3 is TGTGCCAGCGGCGAGGGAAGACCTAAAGCTTTCTTT. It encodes CASGEGRPKAFF.